What follows describes a single T cell receptor beta chain. What it binds is not known. This entry is derived from a study of resident and recirculating memory T cells in vitiligo. Confetti depigmentation, marking active vitiligo, was absent in these patients. The study, taken as a whole, reports: No single dominant TCR clone appeared; lesion clonality varied. Different lesions suggested infiltration by different T cell clones.

Method: immunoSEQ multiplex PCR; TCRdb's copy keeps in-frame clones and lacks some. In the table there are around 78,000 clones, 92% of which are singletons. This TCR was sampled from a male donor with vitiligo. The sample taken for sequencing was blood.

The CDR3 sequence: CASGFGGRALGYNEQFF. In nucleotides, the CDR3 is TGTGCTAGTGGTTTTGGTGGGAGGGCCTTGGGGTACAATGAGCAGTTCTTC. The gene calls are TRBV12-5 and TRBJ2-1; 7 nucleotides line up with TRBD2. The CDR3 loop spans 17 amino acids. Germline CDR1 and CDR2: LGHNT and FRNRAP. V lost 3 bases and J lost 4; bases outside the gene matches: 12.